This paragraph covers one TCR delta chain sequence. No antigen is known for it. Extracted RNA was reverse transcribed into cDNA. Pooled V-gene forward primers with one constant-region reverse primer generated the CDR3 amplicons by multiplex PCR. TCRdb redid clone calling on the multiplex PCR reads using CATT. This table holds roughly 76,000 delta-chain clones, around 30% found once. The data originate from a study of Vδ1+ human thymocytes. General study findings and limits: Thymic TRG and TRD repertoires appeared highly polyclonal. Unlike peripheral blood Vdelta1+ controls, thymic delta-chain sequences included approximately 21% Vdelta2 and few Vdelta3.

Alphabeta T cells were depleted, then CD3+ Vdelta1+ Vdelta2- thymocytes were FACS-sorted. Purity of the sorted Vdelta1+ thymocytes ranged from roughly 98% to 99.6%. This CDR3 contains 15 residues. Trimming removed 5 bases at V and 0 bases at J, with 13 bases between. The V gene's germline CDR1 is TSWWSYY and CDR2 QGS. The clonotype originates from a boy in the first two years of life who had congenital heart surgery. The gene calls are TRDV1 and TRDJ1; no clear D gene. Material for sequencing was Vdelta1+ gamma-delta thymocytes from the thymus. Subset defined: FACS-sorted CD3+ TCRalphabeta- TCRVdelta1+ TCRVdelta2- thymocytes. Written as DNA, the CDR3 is TGTGCTCTTGGGCGGCCAGGAATATACACCGATAAACTCATCTTT. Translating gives CALGRPGIYTDKLIF.